This TCR beta chain was found in a study of response to subunit inactivated influenza vaccine. Looked up from germline, CDR1 is ENHRY and CDR2 is SYGVKD. V was pared by 6 bases and J by 2 bases, with 3 bases of the junction left unmatched. The CDR3 is 14 amino acids. Each CDR3 protein is one row after TCRdb ran MiXCR on the RT-PCR reads. The sample holds about 830,000 distinct CDR3 sequences, about 18% seen once. Concerning this clonotype itself: Its cognate antigen is unknown.

Study-wide results and caveats: Authors suggested seasonal influenza vaccinations each recruit few new T cells.

The V and J genes are TRBV10-3 and TRBJ2-5; 10 bases match TRBD2. The sequenced sample was PBMCs from blood, obtained roughly 5 days after vaccination. The sequence came from a man in his fifties or sixties who received an inactivated influenza vaccine. The chain's CDR3 is CAIREAGGQETQYF. In DNA, the CDR3 is TGTGCCATCAGAGAAGCGGGGGGGCAAGAGACCCAGTACTTC.